This TCR beta chain was retrieved from a study of T cells after yellow fever vaccination. This CDR3 comprises 17 residues. V was pared by 4 bases and J by 0 bases, with 6 bases of the junction left unmatched. CDR1 is MDHEN, CDR2 SYDVKM, per germline. This clonotype turned up a few times. The antigen is unknown. Notes on the study in general: The presence of abundant clonotypes contaminating from the bulk population was possible in FACS-sorted repertoires.

In making TCR cDNA, 5'RACE template switching added a universal primer site and UMIs to it. In TCRdb, the 5' RACE reads were re-called with MiXCR into one record per CDR3 protein. The sample includes 550,000 to 750,000 distinct CDR3 sequences, 13% of them seen just once. The V and J genes are TRBV28 and TRBJ1-3, with 10 bases fitting TRBD1. Specimen: PBMCs, collected on the day of the yellow fever booster vaccination. This receptor was taken from a man aged 30 to 39 who received the YFV17D yellow fever vaccine. The CDR3 bases are TGTGCCAGCAGTTCGGGACAGGGGTTAAGCTCTGGAAACACCATATATTTT. Its protein product is CASSSGQGLSSGNTIYF.